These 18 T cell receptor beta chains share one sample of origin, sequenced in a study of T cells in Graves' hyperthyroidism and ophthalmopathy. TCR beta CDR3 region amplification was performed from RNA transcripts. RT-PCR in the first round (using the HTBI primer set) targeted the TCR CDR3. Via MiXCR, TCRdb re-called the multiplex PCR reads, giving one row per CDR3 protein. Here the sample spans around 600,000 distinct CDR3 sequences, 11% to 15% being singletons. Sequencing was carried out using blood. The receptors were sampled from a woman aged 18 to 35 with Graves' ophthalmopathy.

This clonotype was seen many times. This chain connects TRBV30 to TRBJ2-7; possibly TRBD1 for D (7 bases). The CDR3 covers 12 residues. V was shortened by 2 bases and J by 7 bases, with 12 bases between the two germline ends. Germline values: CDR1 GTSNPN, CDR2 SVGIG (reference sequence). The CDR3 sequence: CAWSTGEVEQYF. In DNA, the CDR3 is TGTGCCTGGAGTACAGGGGAGGTTGAGCAGTACTTC.

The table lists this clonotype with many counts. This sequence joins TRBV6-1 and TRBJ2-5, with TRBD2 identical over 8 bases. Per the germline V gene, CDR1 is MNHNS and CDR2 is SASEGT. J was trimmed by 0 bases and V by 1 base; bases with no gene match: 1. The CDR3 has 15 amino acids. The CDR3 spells CASSEELADQETQYF. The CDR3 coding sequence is TGTGCCAGCAGTGAAGAACTAGCGGACCAAGAGACCCAGTACTTC.

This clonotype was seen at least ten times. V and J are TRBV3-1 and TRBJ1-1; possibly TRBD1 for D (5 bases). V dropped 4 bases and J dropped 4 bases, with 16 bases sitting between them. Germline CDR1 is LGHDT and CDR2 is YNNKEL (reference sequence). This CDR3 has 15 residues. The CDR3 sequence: CASSPREGLGTEAFF. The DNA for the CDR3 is TGTGCCAGCAGCCCAAGGGAGGGGTTGGGCACTGAAGCTTTCTTT.

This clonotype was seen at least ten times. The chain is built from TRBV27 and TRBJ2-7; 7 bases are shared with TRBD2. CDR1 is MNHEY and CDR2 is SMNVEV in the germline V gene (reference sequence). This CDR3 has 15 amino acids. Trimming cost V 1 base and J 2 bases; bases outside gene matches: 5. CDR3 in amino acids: CASSLLGGTPYEQYF. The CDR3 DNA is TGTGCCAGCAGTTTATTGGGGGGGACCCCCTACGAGCAGTACTTC.

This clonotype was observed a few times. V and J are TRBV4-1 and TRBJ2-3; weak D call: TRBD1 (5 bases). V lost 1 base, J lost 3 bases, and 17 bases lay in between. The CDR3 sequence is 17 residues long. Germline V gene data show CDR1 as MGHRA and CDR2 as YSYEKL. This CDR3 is CASSQAPTGFPTDTQYF. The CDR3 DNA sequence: TGCGCCAGCAGCCAAGCCCCTACAGGATTCCCTACAGATACGCAGTATTTT.

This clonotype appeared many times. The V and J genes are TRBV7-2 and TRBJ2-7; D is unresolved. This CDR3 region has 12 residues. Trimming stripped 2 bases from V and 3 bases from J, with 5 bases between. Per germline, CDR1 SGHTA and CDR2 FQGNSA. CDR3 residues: CASSLNHYEQYF. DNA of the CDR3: TGTGCCAGCAGCTTAAATCACTACGAGCAGTACTTC. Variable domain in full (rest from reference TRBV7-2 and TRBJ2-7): GAGVSQSPSNKVTEKGKDVELRCDPISGHTALYWYRQSLGQGLEFLIYFQGNSAPDKSGLPSDRFSAERTGGSVSTLTIQRTQQEDSAVYLCASSLNHYEQYFGPGTRLTVT.

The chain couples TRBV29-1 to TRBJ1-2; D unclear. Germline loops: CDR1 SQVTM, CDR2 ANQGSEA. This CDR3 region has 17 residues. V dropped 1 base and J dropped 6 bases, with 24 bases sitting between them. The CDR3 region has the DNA TGCAGCGTTGAAGTCTTTGTGTTAGATTGGCAGAAACATGGCTACACCTTC. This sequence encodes CSVEVFVLDWQKHGYTF.

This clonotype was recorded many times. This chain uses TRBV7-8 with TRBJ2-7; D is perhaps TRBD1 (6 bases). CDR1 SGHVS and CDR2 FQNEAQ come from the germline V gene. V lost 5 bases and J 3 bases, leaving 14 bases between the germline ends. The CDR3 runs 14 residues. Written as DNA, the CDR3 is TGTGCCAGCAGCCTGGACAGTCCAAACTACGAGCAGTACTTC. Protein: CASSLDSPNYEQYF.

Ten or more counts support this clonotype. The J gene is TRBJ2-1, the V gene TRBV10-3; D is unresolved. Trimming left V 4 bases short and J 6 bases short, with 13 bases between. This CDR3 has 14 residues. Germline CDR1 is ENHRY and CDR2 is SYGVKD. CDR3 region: CAISGDHNSNEQFF. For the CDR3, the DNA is TGTGCCATCAGTGGTGACCACAACTCCAATGAGCAGTTCTTC.

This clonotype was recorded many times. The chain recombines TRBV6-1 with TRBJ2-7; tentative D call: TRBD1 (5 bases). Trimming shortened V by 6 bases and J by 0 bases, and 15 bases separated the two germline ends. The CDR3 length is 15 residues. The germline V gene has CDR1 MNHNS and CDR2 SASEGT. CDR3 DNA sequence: TGTGCCAGCAGCAACTCAGGGTTGAGCTCCTACGAGCAGTACTTC. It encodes CASSNSGLSSYEQYF.

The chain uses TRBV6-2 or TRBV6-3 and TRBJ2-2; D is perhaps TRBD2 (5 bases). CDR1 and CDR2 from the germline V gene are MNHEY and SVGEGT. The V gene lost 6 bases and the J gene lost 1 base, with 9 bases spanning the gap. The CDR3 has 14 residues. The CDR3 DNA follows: TGTGCCAGCAGGTACAGCGGGAACACCGGGGAGCTGTTTTTT. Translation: CASRYSGNTGELFF.

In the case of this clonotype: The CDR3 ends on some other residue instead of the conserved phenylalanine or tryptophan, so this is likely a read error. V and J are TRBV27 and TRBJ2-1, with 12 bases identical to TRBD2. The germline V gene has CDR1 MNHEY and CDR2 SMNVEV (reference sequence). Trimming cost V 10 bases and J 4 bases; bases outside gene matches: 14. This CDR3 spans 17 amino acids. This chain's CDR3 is CATSTSGRQKSYNEQFL. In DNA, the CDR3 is TGTGCCACCTCAACTAGCGGGAGGCAGAAATCTTACAATGAGCAGTTCCTC.

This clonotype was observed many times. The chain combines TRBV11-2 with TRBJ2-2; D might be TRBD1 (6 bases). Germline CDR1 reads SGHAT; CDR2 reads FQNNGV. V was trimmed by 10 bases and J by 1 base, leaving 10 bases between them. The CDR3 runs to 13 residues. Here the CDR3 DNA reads TGTGCCACCCTGACAGGGAACACCGGGGAGCTGTTTTTT. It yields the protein CATLTGNTGELFF. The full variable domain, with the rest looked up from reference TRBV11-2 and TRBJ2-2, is EAGVAQSPRYKIIEKRQSVAFWCNPISGHATLYWYQQILGQGPKLLIQFQNNGVVDDSQLPKDRFSAERLKGVDSTLKIQPAKLEDSAVYLCATLTGNTGELFFGEGSRLTVL.

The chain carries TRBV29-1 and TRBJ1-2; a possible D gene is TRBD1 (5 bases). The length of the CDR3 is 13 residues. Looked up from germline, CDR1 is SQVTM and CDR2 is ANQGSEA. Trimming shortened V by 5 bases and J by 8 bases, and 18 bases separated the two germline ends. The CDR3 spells CSVSIGGRGGYTF. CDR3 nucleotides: TGCAGCGTTAGTATTGGGGGGAGAGGCGGCTACACCTTC.

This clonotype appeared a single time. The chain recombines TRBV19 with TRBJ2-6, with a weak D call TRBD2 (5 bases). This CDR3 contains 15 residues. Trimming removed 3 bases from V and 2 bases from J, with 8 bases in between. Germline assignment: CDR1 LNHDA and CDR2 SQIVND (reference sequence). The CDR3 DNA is TGTGCCAGTAGTATGGAGCGGACTGGGGCCAACGTCCTGACTTTC. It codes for CASSMERTGANVLTF.

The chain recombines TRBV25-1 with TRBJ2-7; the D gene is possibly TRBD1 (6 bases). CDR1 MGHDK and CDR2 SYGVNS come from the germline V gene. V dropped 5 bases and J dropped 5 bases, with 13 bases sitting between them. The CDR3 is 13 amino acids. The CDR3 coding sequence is TGTGCCAGCAGTTTGGGGGCGGAAAACGAGCAGTACTTC. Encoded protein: CASSLGAENEQYF.

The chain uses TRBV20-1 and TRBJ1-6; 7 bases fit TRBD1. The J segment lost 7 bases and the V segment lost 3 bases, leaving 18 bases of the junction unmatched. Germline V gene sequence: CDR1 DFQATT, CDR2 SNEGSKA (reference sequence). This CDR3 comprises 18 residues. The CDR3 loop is CSASLWDGRGQRNSPLHF. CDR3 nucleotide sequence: TGCAGTGCTAGCCTTTGGGACGGGAGGGGGCAAAGGAATTCACCCCTCCACTTT.

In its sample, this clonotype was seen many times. CDR3 nucleotide sequence: TGTGCCAGCAGCTTAGCCCAAGGAGCCAAAAACATTCAGTACTTC. Translated, it gives CASSLAQGAKNIQYF. This chain joins TRBV7-9 and TRBJ2-4; D gene unclear. There are 15 residues in the CDR3. The germline V and J ends were trimmed by 0 bases and 0 bases, with 6 bases remaining between them. The germline gives CDR1 SEHNR, CDR2 FQNEAQ (reference sequence).